This passage covers 27 T cell receptor beta chains from one sample sequenced in a study of cytomegalovirus exposure and HLA in healthy donors (dated by TCRdb to the late 2010s). The library was made by the immunoSEQ multiplex PCR assay. For the multiplex PCR, a mixture combining 60 forward primers for TCR Vbeta segments and 13 reverse primers for TCR Jbeta segments was used. This is the immuneACCESS table as TCRdb keeps it, with only in-frame sequences that have V and J called. A part of the clones is gone; compared with another copy, unresolved V genes explain less than half, and the rest is unexplained. The sample includes about 140,000 clones, with over 70% observed a single time. The ten largest clones represent roughly 2.3% of the sample. Sequenced input: PBMCs. The receptors stem from a man under 40 in good health and CMV-seronegative.

This clone was counted many times. The chain joins TRBV10-3 to TRBJ1-1, with a weak D call TRBD1 (5 bases). Trimming pared 10 bases from V and 1 base from J, leaving 13 bases between. Germline lookup yields CDR1 ENHRY and CDR2 SYGVKD. This CDR3 spans 13 amino acids. For the CDR3, the DNA is TGTGCCACCCGGGAGGGGCAGAACACTGAAGCTTTCTTT. The encoded protein is CATREGQNTEAFF.

The rearrangement links TRBV5-1 to TRBJ2-2, with a weak D call TRBD1 (6 bases). CDR1 is SGHRS and CDR2 is YFSETQ in the germline V gene. This CDR3 is built from 16 residues. The ends were cut back, 0 bases at V and 5 bases at J, with 14 bases in the middle. The CDR3 is CASSLASDSGTGELFF. DNA for the CDR3: TGCGCCAGCAGCTTGGCTTCGGACAGTGGGACCGGGGAGCTGTTTTTT.

The chain couples TRBV19 to TRBJ2-6, with D possibly matching TRBD1 (5 bases). This CDR3 is 17 amino acids long. V lost 7 bases, J lost 2 bases, and 18 bases lay in between. Germline V gives CDR1 LNHDA, CDR2 SQIVND (reference sequence). In nucleotides, the CDR3 is TGTGCCAGTACCGCGGCAGGGCTGGCCGCTGGGGCCAACGTCCTGACTTTC. This gives the protein CASTAAGLAAGANVLTF. Based on the CDR3 plus reference TRBV19 and TRBJ2-6, the full variable domain is DGGITQSPKYLFRKEGQNVTLSCEQNLNHDAMYWYRQDPGQGLRLIYYSQIVNDFQKGDIAEGYSVSREKKESFPLTVTSAQKNPTAFYLCASTAAGLAAGANVLTFGAGSRLTVL.

This clone was seen a single time. The chain is built from TRBV15 and TRBJ1-2, with D perhaps TRBD1 (6 bases). Germline V gene lookup returns CDR1 LNHNV and CDR2 YYDKDF (reference sequence). The CDR3 extends over 13 amino acids. V was pared by 5 bases and J by 5 bases, with 12 bases between. Written as DNA, the CDR3 is TGTGCCACCAGCGCAGCAGGGGTTTATGGCTACACCTTC. Protein product: CATSAAGVYGYTF.

The chain joins TRBV19 to TRBJ1-1; D gene uncertain. The V end lost 7 bases, the J end lost 4 bases, and 13 bases lay between the germline ends. CDR3 length: 13 residues. Germline CDR1 is LNHDA and CDR2 is SQIVND (reference sequence). Here the CDR3 reads CASTPRVFTEAFF. CDR3 in DNA: TGTGCCAGTACCCCGCGGGTCTTCACTGAAGCTTTCTTT.

V gene TRBV4-1 combines with J gene TRBJ2-3; TRBD2 matches at 7 bases. V gave up 0 bases and J gave up 3 bases; unmatched junction bases: 6. Germline CDR1 and CDR2: MGHRA and YSYEKL. CDR3 length equals 16 residues. CDR3 nucleotides: TGCGCCAGCAGCCAAGAGGGTAGCGGGTCTACAGATACGCAGTATTTT. This gives the protein CASSQEGSGSTDTQYF.

This clone has more than one count but fewer than ten. The chain uses TRBV6-1 and TRBJ1-5; 8 bases are shared with TRBD1. The CDR3 is made up of 15 amino acids. The germline V gene encodes CDR1 MNHNS and CDR2 SASEGT. V lost 5 bases to trimming and J lost 1 base; unmatched junction nucleotides: 4. DNA of the CDR3: TGTGCCAGCAGTTTCCAGGGGGCAAGCAATCAGCCCCAGCATTTT. Its translation is CASSFQGASNQPQHF.

This clone occurred once. The chain recombines TRBV28 with TRBJ1-2, with D uncertain. V gave up 3 bases and J gave up 1 base, with 6 bases separating them. CDR3 length: 13 residues. Germline assignment: CDR1 MDHEN and CDR2 SYDVKM. The CDR3 bases are TGTGCCAGCAGTTTTGGAGTTAACTATGGCTACACCTTC. Amino acids: CASSFGVNYGYTF.

The chain employs TRBV11-3 and TRBJ1-2; weak D call: TRBD1 (6 bases). V was clipped by 0 bases and J by 6 bases, with 8 bases between them. The CDR3 runs to 13 residues. Germline V gene sequence: CDR1 SGHNT, CDR2 YENEEA. The CDR3 is CASSLDAGDGYTF. CDR3 sequence (DNA): TGTGCCAGCAGCTTAGATGCAGGGGATGGCTACACCTTC.

This clone was detected once. The chain joins TRBV29-1 to TRBJ1-5, with TRBD1 identical over 12 bases. The ends lost 1 base at V and 6 bases at J; junction bases unmatched: 4. This CDR3 contains 15 residues. CDR1 is SQVTM, CDR2 ANQGSEA, per germline. In nucleotides, the CDR3 is TGCAGCGTTGAAGTTGGGACAGGGGGCGGTCAGCCCCAGCATTTT. Translating gives CSVEVGTGGGQPQHF.

The chain couples TRBV7-2 to TRBJ2-1; 7 positions agree with TRBD1. The CDR3 spans 16 residues. Germline CDR1 SGHTA, CDR2 FQGNSA. V lost 1 base and J lost 9; bases outside the gene matches: 12. This CDR3 is CASSLEGGRVAIEQFF. CDR3 nucleotide sequence: TGTGCCAGCAGCTTAGAAGGGGGCAGGGTAGCGATTGAGCAGTTCTTC.

CDR3 residues: CASSLGQWTLGSYEQYF. The CDR3 DNA sequence: TGTGCCAGCAGTTTAGGGCAGTGGACTTTAGGAAGCTACGAGCAGTACTTC. The chain recombines TRBV28 with TRBJ2-7, with D possibly matching TRBD2 (5 bases). V dropped 2 bases and J dropped 3 bases, with 20 bases sitting between them. There are 17 residues in the CDR3. CDR1 is MDHEN, CDR2 SYDVKM, per germline.

The rearrangement joins TRBV27 to TRBJ2-6; D is uncertain. The ends were cut back, 4 bases at V and 2 bases at J, with 9 bases in the middle. This CDR3 has 15 residues. The germline V gene encodes CDR1 MNHEY and CDR2 SMNVEV (reference sequence). CDR3 coding DNA: TGTGCCAGCAGTTCCCTTCTCGCTGGGGCCAACGTCCTGACTTTC. Protein sequence: CASSSLLAGANVLTF.

This clone has a handful of counts. The V gene is TRBV6-5, the J gene TRBJ1-1; 8 nucleotides agree with TRBD1. The length of the CDR3 is 14 residues. Germline CDR1 reads MNHEY; CDR2 reads SVGAGI. Trimming cost V 5 bases and J 1 base; bases outside gene matches: 3. The CDR3: CASSPGQGNTEAFF. In DNA form, the CDR3 reads TGTGCCAGCAGTCCAGGACAGGGGAACACTGAAGCTTTCTTT.

The chain recombines TRBV28 with TRBJ2-1; the D is unclear. V was cut by 1 base and J by 10 bases, with 14 bases left in between. Germline V gives CDR1 MDHEN, CDR2 SYDVKM. This CDR3 comprises 14 residues. CDR3 amino acids: CASSLSTVPREQFF. CDR3 bases: TGTGCCAGCAGTTTATCAACGGTCCCGCGGGAGCAGTTCTTC.

The table lists this clone with a few counts. V is TRBV2 and J is TRBJ1-2; D is ambiguous. The CDR3 sequence is 10 residues long. The germline CDR1 and CDR2 sequences are SNHLY and FYNNEI. V lost 6 bases and J lost 7, with 6 bases in between. The CDR3 sequence is CASRETGYTF. The DNA of the CDR3 is TGTGCCAGCAGGGAGACTGGCTACACCTTC. The full variable domain, its missing parts supplied by reference TRBV2 and TRBJ1-2, is EPEVTQTPSHQVTQMGQEVILRCVPISNHLYFYWYRQILGQKVEFLVSFYNNEISEKSEIFDDQFSVERPDGSNFTLKIRSTKLEDSAMYFCASRETGYTFGSGTRLTVV.

J is TRBJ1-3 and V is TRBV6-1; D is uncertain. The CDR3 totals 14 residues. Germline V lookup: CDR1 MNHNS, CDR2 SASEGT. V shed 7 bases and J shed 1 base, with 11 bases lying between them. CDR3 bases: TGTGCCAGCACCGACGGGTTTTCTGGAAACACCATATATTTT. Its protein is CASTDGFSGNTIYF.

The chain has TRBV19 and TRBJ2-2, with 9 positions matching TRBD1. CDR1 LNHDA and CDR2 SQIVND come from the germline V gene (reference sequence). The CDR3 contains 15 residues. The V segment lost 5 bases and the J segment 3 bases; nucleotides outside the gene matches: 4. CDR3 nucleotides: TGTGCCAGTAGTTCGGGACAGGGATACACCGGGGAGCTGTTTTTT. It specifies CASSSGQGYTGELFF.

The table lists this clone with a few counts. The rearrangement links TRBV7-9 to TRBJ1-4, with 7 nucleotides matching TRBD1. Germline V gene data show CDR1 as SEHNR and CDR2 as FQNEAQ (reference sequence). J gave up 8 bases and V 5 bases, and 17 bases lay outside the gene matches. The CDR3 length is 17 residues. CDR3: CASSARQGVRFTEKLFF. The CDR3 DNA is TGTGCCAGCAGCGCAAGACAGGGAGTGAGGTTTACCGAAAAACTGTTTTTT.

This chain connects TRBV28 to TRBJ1-3; D gene uncertain. Germline V gene data show CDR1 as MDHEN and CDR2 as SYDVKM. The V end was cut by 2 bases, the J end by 1 base, with 9 bases between. The CDR3 consists of 15 residues. The CDR3 bases are TGTGCCAGCAGTTTACAGATTCTTTCTGGAAACACCATATATTTT. It specifies CASSLQILSGNTIYF.

The chain uses TRBV30 and TRBJ1-1; D perhaps matches TRBD1 (5 bases). The CDR3 consists of 11 residues. The germline V gene encodes CDR1 GTSNPN and CDR2 SVGIG (reference sequence). V lost 1 base and J lost 8, with 8 bases in between. CDR3 DNA sequence: TGTGCCTGGAGTGGGGGCAGGGAAGCTTTCTTT. Protein product: CAWSGGREAFF.

The chain combines TRBV7-9 with TRBJ2-1, with TRBD2 matching 15 bases. There are 17 residues in the CDR3. The J segment lost 7 bases and the V segment lost 5 bases, leaving 9 bases of the junction unmatched. Germline V CDR1 and CDR2: SEHNR, FQNEAQ (reference sequence). As DNA, the CDR3 is TGTGCCAGCAGCCAAAAAATCGGGACTAGCGGGGGGAATGAGCAGTTCTTC. Its protein product is CASSQKIGTSGGNEQFF.

The gene calls are TRBV7-2 and TRBJ2-2; maybe TRBD2 (5 bases). This CDR3 has 14 amino acids. The V end lost 3 bases, the J end lost 8 bases, and 13 bases lay between the germline ends. Germline lookup yields CDR1 SGHTA and CDR2 FQGNSA. The DNA for the CDR3 is TGTGCCAGCAGCTTGGACTCTCTAGCTGGGGAGCTGTTTTTT. Protein product: CASSLDSLAGELFF.

The rearrangement joins TRBV15 to TRBJ2-5; TRBD1 matches 10 bases. The length of the CDR3 is 15 residues. Germline CDR1 reads LNHNV; CDR2 reads YYDKDF (reference sequence). Trimming at V came to 1 base and at J to 4 bases, leaving 3 bases not matched to a gene. This CDR3 reads CATSRGGTGAETQYF. CDR3 DNA: TGTGCCACCAGCAGAGGGGGGACAGGGGCAGAGACCCAGTACTTC.

The DNA for the CDR3 is TGCAGCGTCGCAGGGACACCTTCATCCAACTATGGCTACACCTTC. Its protein is CSVAGTPSSNYGYTF. The chain joins TRBV29-1 to TRBJ1-2, with D perhaps TRBD1 (6 bases). The CDR3 is 15 amino acids. Germline V lookup: CDR1 SQVTM, CDR2 ANQGSEA. The germline V and J ends were trimmed by 6 bases and 2 bases, with 19 bases remaining between them.

The chain couples TRBV10-3 to TRBJ1-5; 8 bases match TRBD1. The germline V gene has CDR1 ENHRY and CDR2 SYGVKD. This CDR3 is 14 amino acids long. J was trimmed by 7 bases and V by 5 bases; bases with no gene match: 7. The CDR3 loop is CAISSQGAPQPQHF. The CDR3 DNA reads TGTGCCATCAGTTCCCAGGGGGCACCGCAGCCCCAGCATTTT.

The rearrangement joins TRBV7-2 to TRBJ2-7; possible D gene TRBD1, 6 bases. V was pared by 5 bases and J by 3 bases, with 8 bases between. The CDR3 consists of 12 residues. Germline CDR1 SGHTA, CDR2 FQGNSA. The CDR3, as DNA: TGTGCCAGCAGCCCGACAGGCTACGAGCAGTACTTC. Amino acids: CASSPTGYEQYF.